This TCR beta chain was sequenced during a study of Ad26.COV2.S vaccination and SARS-CoV-2 variants. The V gene's germline CDR1 is SGHRS and CDR2 YFSETQ. Deletions cut 7 bases from V and 10 bases from J, with 17 bases between. This CDR3 has 13 amino acids. Profiled with immunoSEQ multiplex PCR; TCRdb holds only in-frame clones, not every one. Of a few hundred thousand clones listed, about nine tenths are singletons. Treatment: 15 to 20 received Ad26.COV2.S at low or high dose, single or two shots; roughly 5 received placebo; per-sample allocation not given. Material that was analyzed had been drawn on day 63 after the first vaccine or placebo injection.

V and J are TRBV5-1 and TRBJ2-2; D may be TRBD1 or TRBD2 (7 bases each). The TCR originated in a person aged 18-65 years who received the Ad26.COV2.S COVID-19 vaccine or a placebo. The sequencing here drew on peripheral blood, taken in a trial of Ad26.COV2.S vaccine versus placebo. CDR3 sequence (DNA): TGCGCCAGCCACCCAGGGGGGGCTGCGGAGCTGTTTTTT. It is translated as CASHPGGAAELFF.